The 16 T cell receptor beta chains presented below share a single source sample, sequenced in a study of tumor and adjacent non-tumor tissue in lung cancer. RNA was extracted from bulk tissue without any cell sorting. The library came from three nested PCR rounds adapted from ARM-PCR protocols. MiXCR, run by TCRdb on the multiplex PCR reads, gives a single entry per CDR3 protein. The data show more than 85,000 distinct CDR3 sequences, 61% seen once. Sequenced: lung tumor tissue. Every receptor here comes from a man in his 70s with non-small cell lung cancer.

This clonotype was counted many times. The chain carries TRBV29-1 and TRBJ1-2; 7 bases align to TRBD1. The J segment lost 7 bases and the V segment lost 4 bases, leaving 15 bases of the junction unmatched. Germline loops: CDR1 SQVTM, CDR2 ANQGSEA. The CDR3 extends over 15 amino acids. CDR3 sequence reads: CSVAPTGRGAGGYTF. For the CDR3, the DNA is TGCAGCGTTGCCCCGACAGGGCGTGGAGCGGGTGGCTACACCTTC.

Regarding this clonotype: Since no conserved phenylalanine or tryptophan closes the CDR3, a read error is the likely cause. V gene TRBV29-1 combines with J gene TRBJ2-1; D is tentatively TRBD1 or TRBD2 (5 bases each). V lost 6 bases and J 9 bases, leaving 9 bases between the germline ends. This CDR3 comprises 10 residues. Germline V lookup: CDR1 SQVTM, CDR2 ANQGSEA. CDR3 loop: CSVGEIEQFV. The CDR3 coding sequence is TGCAGCGTGGGGGAGATTGAGCAGTTCGTC.

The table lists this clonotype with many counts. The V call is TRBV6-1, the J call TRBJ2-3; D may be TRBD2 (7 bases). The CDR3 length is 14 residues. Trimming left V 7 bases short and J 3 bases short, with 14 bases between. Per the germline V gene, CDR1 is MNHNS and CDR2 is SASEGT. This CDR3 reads CASKGGAETDTQYF. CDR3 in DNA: TGTGCCAGCAAGGGGGGGGCAGAAACAGATACGCAGTATTTT.

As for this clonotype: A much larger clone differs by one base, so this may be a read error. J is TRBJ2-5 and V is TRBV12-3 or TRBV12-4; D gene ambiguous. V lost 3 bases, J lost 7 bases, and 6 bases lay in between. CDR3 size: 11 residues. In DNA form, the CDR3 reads TGTGCCAGCAGTTTTGGGGTGACCCAGTACTTC. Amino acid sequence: CASSFGVTQYF.

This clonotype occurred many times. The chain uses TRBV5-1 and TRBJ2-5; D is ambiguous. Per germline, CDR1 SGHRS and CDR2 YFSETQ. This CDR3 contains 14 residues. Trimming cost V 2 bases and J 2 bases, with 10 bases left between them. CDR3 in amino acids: CASSFQTDQETQYF. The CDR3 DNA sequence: TGCGCCAGCAGCTTCCAGACTGATCAAGAGACCCAGTACTTC.

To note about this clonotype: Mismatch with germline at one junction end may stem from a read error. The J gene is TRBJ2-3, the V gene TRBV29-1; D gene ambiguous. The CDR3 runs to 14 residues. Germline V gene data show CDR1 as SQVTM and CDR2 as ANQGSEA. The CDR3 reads CSLALWKGQDTRYF. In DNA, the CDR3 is TGCAGCCTTGCCCTCTGGAAGGGCCAAGATACGCGGTATTTT.

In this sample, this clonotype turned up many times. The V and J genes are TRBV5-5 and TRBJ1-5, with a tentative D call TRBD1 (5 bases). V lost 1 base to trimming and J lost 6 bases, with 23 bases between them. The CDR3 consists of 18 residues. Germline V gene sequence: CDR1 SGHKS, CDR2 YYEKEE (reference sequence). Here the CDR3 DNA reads TGTGCCAGCAGCTTGATCTCTTCGAGGGGTCGTTTTACTCAGCCCCAGCATTTT. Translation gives CASSLISSRGRFTQPQHF.

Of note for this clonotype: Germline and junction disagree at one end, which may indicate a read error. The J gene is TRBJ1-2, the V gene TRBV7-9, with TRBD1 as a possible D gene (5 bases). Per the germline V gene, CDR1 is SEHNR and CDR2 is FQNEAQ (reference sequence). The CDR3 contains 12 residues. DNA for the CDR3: TGTGTCAGCGTCGGGGGAGTCTATGGCTACACCTTC. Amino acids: CVSVGGVYGYTF. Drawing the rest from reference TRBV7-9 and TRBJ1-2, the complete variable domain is DTGVSQNPRHKITKRGQNVTFRCDPISEHNRLYWYRQTLGQGPEFLTYFQNEAQLEKSRLLSDRFSAERPKGSFSTLEIQRTEQGDSAMYLCVSVGGVYGYTFGSGTRLTVV.

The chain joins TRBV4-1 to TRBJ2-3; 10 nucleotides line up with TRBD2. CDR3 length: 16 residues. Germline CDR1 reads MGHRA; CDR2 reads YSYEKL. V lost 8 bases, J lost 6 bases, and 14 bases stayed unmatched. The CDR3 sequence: CASHRQAGGPGDTQYF. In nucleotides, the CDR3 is TGCGCCAGCCACCGCCAAGCGGGGGGGCCGGGGGATACGCAGTATTTT.

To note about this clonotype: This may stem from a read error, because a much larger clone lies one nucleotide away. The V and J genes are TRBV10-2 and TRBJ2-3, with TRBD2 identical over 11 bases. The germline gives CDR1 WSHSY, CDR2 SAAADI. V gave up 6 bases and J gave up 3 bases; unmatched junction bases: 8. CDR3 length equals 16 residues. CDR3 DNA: TGCGCCAGCAGGGTGTCGACTAGCGGGGTAACAGATACGCAGTATTTT. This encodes CASRVSTSGVTDTQYF.

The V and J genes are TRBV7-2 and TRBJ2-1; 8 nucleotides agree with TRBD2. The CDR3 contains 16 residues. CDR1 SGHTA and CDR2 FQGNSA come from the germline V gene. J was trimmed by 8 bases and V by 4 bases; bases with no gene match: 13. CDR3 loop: CASSSSGTRIHYEQFF. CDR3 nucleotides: TGTGCCAGCAGCTCAAGCGGGACTAGGATCCACTATGAGCAGTTCTTC.

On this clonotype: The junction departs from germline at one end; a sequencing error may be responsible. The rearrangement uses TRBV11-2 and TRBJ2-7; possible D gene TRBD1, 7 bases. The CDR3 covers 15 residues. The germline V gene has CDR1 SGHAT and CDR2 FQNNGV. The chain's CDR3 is CTSSKLAGGWDEQYF. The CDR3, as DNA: TGTACCAGCAGCAAACTAGCAGGGGGGTGGGACGAGCAGTACTTC.

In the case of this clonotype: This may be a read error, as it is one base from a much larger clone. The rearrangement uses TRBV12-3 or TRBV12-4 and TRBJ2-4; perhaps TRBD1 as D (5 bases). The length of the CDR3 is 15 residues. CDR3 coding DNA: TGTACCAGCAGGTCGACAGTAACAGCCAAAAACATTCAGTACTTC. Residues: CTSRSTVTAKNIQYF.

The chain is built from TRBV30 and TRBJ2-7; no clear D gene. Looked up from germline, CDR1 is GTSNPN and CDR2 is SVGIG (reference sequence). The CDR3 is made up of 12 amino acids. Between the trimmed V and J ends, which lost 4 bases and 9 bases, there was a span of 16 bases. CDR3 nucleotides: TGTGCCTGGAAGGTCTCAGCAACGCGGCAGTACTTC. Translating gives CAWKVSATRQYF.

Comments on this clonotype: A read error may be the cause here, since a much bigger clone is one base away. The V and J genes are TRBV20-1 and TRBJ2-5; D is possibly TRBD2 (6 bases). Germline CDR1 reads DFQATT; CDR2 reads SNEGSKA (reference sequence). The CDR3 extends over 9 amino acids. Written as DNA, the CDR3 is TGCGCCAACCGGGAGACCCTGTACTTC. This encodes CANRETLYF.

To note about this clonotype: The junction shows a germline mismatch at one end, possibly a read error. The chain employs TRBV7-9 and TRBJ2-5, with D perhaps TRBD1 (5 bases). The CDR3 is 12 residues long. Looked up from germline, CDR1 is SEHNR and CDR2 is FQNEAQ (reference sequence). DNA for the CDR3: TGTGCCAGGAGCTGGACACGAGAGACCCAGTACTTC. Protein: CARSWTRETQYF.